This entry lists 19 T cell receptor beta chains sequenced from one sample in a study of neurological immune-mediated disorders. TCRdb re-derived calls from the 5' RACE reads in MiXCR, one entry per CDR3 protein. The sample shows 15,000 to 20,000 distinct CDR3 sequences, over 8.5% of them seen only once. Input material: CD8+ T cells from blood. Every receptor here comes from a woman in her fifties or sixties in good health.

Ten or more counts support this clonotype. The chain links TRBV20-1 to TRBJ2-1; tentative D call: TRBD2 (6 bases). The CDR3 is 15 amino acids. Germline values: CDR1 DFQATT, CDR2 SNEGSKA (reference sequence). The V and J ends lost 2 bases and 3 bases respectively, with 14 bases between them. The CDR3 nucleotides are TGCAGTGCTAGAACGCGGGAAGCTGTCTACAATGAGCAGTTCTTC. Translated, it gives CSARTREAVYNEQFF.

This clonotype was detected ten times or more. The chain links TRBV19 to TRBJ2-7; the D is unclear. Trimming cost V 10 bases and J 0 bases, with 16 bases left between them. The CDR3 extends over 14 amino acids. Looked up from germline, CDR1 is LNHDA and CDR2 is SQIVND (reference sequence). The CDR3 spells CATQLTVSSYEQYF. CDR3 bases: TGTGCCACCCAGTTGACGGTGAGCTCCTACGAGCAGTACTTC. Filled out from reference TRBV19 and TRBJ2-7, the complete variable domain reads DGGITQSPKYLFRKEGQNVTLSCEQNLNHDAMYWYRQDPGQGLRLIYYSQIVNDFQKGDIAEGYSVSREKKESFPLTVTSAQKNPTAFYLCATQLTVSSYEQYFGPGTRLTVT.

There are many counts of this clonotype. The J gene is TRBJ2-7, the V gene TRBV4-2; the D is unclear. The germline CDR1 and CDR2 sequences are LGHNA and YNFKEQ. The V gene lost 0 bases and the J gene lost 1 base, with 13 bases spanning the gap. This CDR3 contains 16 residues. The DNA for the CDR3 is TGTGCCAGCAGCCAAGATCAAGTCGAACGGTCCTACGAGCAGTACTTC. Amino acids: CASSQDQVERSYEQYF.

Ten or more counts support this clonotype. V is TRBV7-6 and J is TRBJ2-3, with 12 bases lining up with TRBD2. The CDR3 sequence is 15 residues long. Per germline, CDR1 SGHVS and CDR2 FNYEAQ. The ends lost 7 bases at V and 4 bases at J; junction bases unmatched: 6. The CDR3 region is CASTATSGGSDTQYF. The CDR3, as DNA: TGTGCCAGCACTGCGACTAGCGGGGGATCAGATACGCAGTATTTT.

This clonotype was seen at least ten times. The genes are TRBV27 and TRBJ2-1, with D possibly being TRBD2 (6 bases). The V gene's germline CDR1 is MNHEY and CDR2 SMNVEV (reference sequence). The CDR3 sequence is 16 residues long. Trimming left V 2 bases short and J 2 bases short, with 13 bases between. CDR3 coding DNA: TGTGCCAGCAGTTTACCCTCGGCTAGCGCCTACAATGAGCAGTTCTTC. Amino acid sequence: CASSLPSASAYNEQFF.

This clonotype was detected many times. The V and J genes are TRBV20-1 and TRBJ1-6; D is ambiguous. V was clipped by 0 bases and J by 8 bases, with 20 bases between them. This CDR3 spans 17 amino acids. Germline CDR1 is DFQATT and CDR2 is SNEGSKA (reference sequence). CDR3 nucleotide sequence: TGCAGTGCTAGAGAGGGAACTTTAGGGAGGTGGCATTCACCCCTCCACTTT. Its protein product is CSAREGTLGRWHSPLHF.

This clonotype was found many times. The genes are TRBV5-1 and TRBJ2-1, with 10 nucleotides matching TRBD2. Germline-derived CDR1 and CDR2 are SGHRS and YFSETQ. After removal of 4 bases from V and 3 bases from J, the junction contained 7 bases not matched to a gene. This CDR3 has 16 amino acids. This CDR3 is CASSLASGSGYNEQFF. CDR3 sequence (DNA): TGCGCCAGCAGCCTGGCTAGCGGGAGTGGCTACAATGAGCAGTTCTTC.

This clonotype was observed many times. The chain joins TRBV10-3 to TRBJ2-1; D might be TRBD1 or TRBD2, each matching 5 bases. V lost 10 bases and J lost 5, with 12 bases in between. CDR1 ENHRY and CDR2 SYGVKD come from the germline V gene. CDR3 length: 12 residues. DNA of the CDR3: TGTGCCACCGCTGGGGGTAACAATGAGCAGTTCTTC. Translation gives CATAGGNNEQFF.

This clonotype was picked up many times. The chain couples TRBV11-2 to TRBJ2-1; D perhaps matches TRBD2 (7 bases). The CDR3 loop spans 16 amino acids. V shed 7 bases and J shed 2 bases, with 18 bases lying between them. The germline CDR1 and CDR2 sequences are SGHAT and FQNNGV. CDR3 bases: TGTGCCAGCATCCCGTTGGGGGGGGCTGCCTACAATGAGCAGTTCTTC. This codes for CASIPLGGAAYNEQFF. Variable domain in full (rest from reference TRBV11-2 and TRBJ2-1): EAGVAQSPRYKIIEKRQSVAFWCNPISGHATLYWYQQILGQGPKLLIQFQNNGVVDDSQLPKDRFSAERLKGVDSTLKIQPAKLEDSAVYLCASIPLGGAAYNEQFFGPGTRLTVL.

This chain connects TRBV9 to TRBJ2-1; 11 bases are shared with TRBD2. V shed 4 bases, J shed 3 bases, and the junction held 15 bases outside the gene matches. CDR1 SGDLS and CDR2 YYNGEE come from the germline V gene. The CDR3 runs to 19 residues. The CDR3 nucleotides are TGTGCCAGCAGCCCCTCCCCCCCCGGGACTAGCGGAGACTACAATGAGCAGTTCTTC. It is translated as CASSPSPPGTSGDYNEQFF.

This clonotype was seen many times. The chain has TRBV20-1 and TRBJ1-1; D is possibly TRBD1 (6 bases). There are 16 residues in the CDR3. The V gene lost 0 bases and the J gene lost 1 base, with 15 bases spanning the gap. From germline, CDR1 is DFQATT and CDR2 SNEGSKA (reference sequence). The CDR3, as DNA: TGCAGTGCTAGAGATATGGGACACCGTGGGAACACTGAAGCTTTCTTT. Amino acid sequence: CSARDMGHRGNTEAFF.

The chain carries TRBV12-3 or TRBV12-4 and TRBJ2-3; perhaps TRBD1 as D (5 bases). V lost 1 base to trimming and J lost 2 bases, with 7 bases between them. This CDR3 is built from 14 residues. The CDR3, as DNA: TGTGCCAGCAGTTTAGGACAGAACACAGATACGCAGTATTTT. Protein: CASSLGQNTDTQYF.

This clonotype was observed many times. CDR3 amino acids: CASSPEDRNTIYF. The CDR3 DNA reads as TGTGCCAGCTCACCCGAGGACCGAAACACCATATATTTT. V and J are TRBV18 and TRBJ1-3; D remains unclear. From germline, CDR1 is KGHSH and CDR2 LQKENI. Trimming shortened V by 3 bases and J by 5 bases, and 8 bases separated the two germline ends. This CDR3 region has 13 residues.

By share, this clonotype counts as medium-sized. V and J are TRBV5-5 and TRBJ1-1, with 8 bases matching TRBD1. The CDR3 totals 13 residues. Germline assignment: CDR1 SGHKS and CDR2 YYEKEE (reference sequence). Trimming cost V 4 bases and J 4 bases; bases outside gene matches: 3. The CDR3 DNA sequence: TGTGCCAGCAGCGGCAGGGGGCCCACTGAAGCTTTCTTT. It encodes CASSGRGPTEAFF. Using reference TRBV5-5 and TRBJ1-1 for the parts outside the CDR3, the full variable domain is DAGVTQSPTHLIKTRGQQVTLRCSPISGHKSVSWYQQVLGQGPQFIFQYYEKEERGRGNFPDRFSARQFPNYSSELNVNALLLGDSALYLCASSGRGPTEAFFGQGTRLTVV.

This clonotype was seen repeatedly, ten times or more. J is TRBJ2-2 and V is TRBV24-1; D gene ambiguous. V was pared by 1 base and J by 2 bases, with 13 bases between. This CDR3 spans 17 amino acids. CDR1 and CDR2 from the germline V gene are KGHDR and SFDVKD. The CDR3 DNA reads TGTGCCACCAGTGATTTCATCTCCCCAGGCAACACCGGGGAGCTGTTTTTT. Translating it yields CATSDFISPGNTGELFF.

This clonotype was counted at least ten times. This chain links TRBV7-9 with TRBJ2-7; the D gene is possibly TRBD1 (5 bases). The CDR3 runs to 13 residues. V was clipped by 5 bases and J by 3 bases, with 11 bases between them. The germline gives CDR1 SEHNR, CDR2 FQNEAQ (reference sequence). CDR3 DNA sequence: TGTGCCAGCAGCATAGACAGAGTCTACGAGCAGTACTTC. Translation: CASSIDRVYEQYF.

This clonotype appeared many times. The chain carries TRBV15 and TRBJ2-7, with TRBD1 matching over 7 bases. The CDR3 spans 15 residues. Germline V lookup: CDR1 LNHNV, CDR2 YYDKDF (reference sequence). Losses at the gene ends were 0 bases for V and 3 bases for J; bases not matched to a gene: 5. The DNA of the CDR3 is TGTGCCACCAGCAGAGATTTGGGACAGAGCTACGAGCAGTACTTC. Amino acids: CATSRDLGQSYEQYF.

The chain recombines TRBV28 with TRBJ1-5; no firm D call. Trimming stripped 2 bases from V and 0 bases from J, with 14 bases between. Germline assignment: CDR1 MDHEN and CDR2 SYDVKM. The CDR3 contains 17 residues. The CDR3 loop reads CASSLISLTDSNQPQHF. Written as DNA, the CDR3 is TGTGCCAGCAGTTTAATATCATTGACCGATAGCAATCAGCCCCAGCATTTT.

At least ten counts were recorded for this clonotype. This chain joins TRBV7-9 and TRBJ2-6; D gene unclear. CDR1 is SEHNR and CDR2 is FQNEAQ in the germline V gene (reference sequence). V lost 6 bases to trimming and J lost 0 bases, with 12 bases between them. The CDR3 spans 16 residues. The CDR3 protein is CASSSLSISGANVLTF. The CDR3, as DNA: TGTGCCAGCAGTTCATTAAGCATCTCTGGGGCCAACGTCCTGACTTTC. The whole variable domain, remainder taken from reference TRBV7-9 and TRBJ2-6, is DTGVSQNPRHKITKRGQNVTFRCDPISEHNRLYWYRQTLGQGPEFLTYFQNEAQLEKSRLLSDRFSAERPKGSFSTLEIQRTEQGDSAMYLCASSSLSISGANVLTFGAGSRLTVL.